This T cell receptor (beta chain) is drawn from a study of blood T cells in healthy people across ages. Across the whole study: Researchers report that template switching captured about one barcoded beta molecule per two T cells.

Germline CDR1 and CDR2: SQVTM and ANQGSEA. Deletions cut 3 bases from V and 5 bases from J, with 19 bases between. The CDR3 contains 15 residues. Whenever a sample was processed, at least 6 million PBMCs were isolated. Sample-barcoded 5' priming and a J-beta primer mix drove a second PCR of roughly 7 to 11 cycles. Each CDR3 protein gets one entry after TCRdb re-called the 5' RACE reads with MiXCR. Of some 1.5 million distinct CDR3 sequences listed, under 55% are singletons. This clonotype originated in a woman aged 18 to 35 in good health. This sequence joins TRBV29-1 and TRBJ1-2; D is unresolved. The sample was blood. The CDR3: CSVEGGRGAIYGYTF. The CDR3, as DNA: TGCAGCGTTGAGGGTGGCCGTGGAGCCATATATGGCTACACCTTC.